Each of the 17 T cell receptor beta chains below was sequenced from the same sample in a study of T cells in women clearing cervical HPV infection. Method: immunoSEQ multiplex PCR; TCRdb's copy keeps in-frame clones and lacks some. The listing contains fewer than 30,000 clones. Sequencing input: blood buffy coat. These TCRs come from a woman between 18 and 69 years old with a cervical HPV16 infection that either progressed to CIN3+ or cleared (not recorded which).

The CDR3 spells CASSPSGLGTEAFF. CDR3 DNA (partial): TGTGCCAGCTCACCATCGGGGTTAGGCACTGAA. The chain employs TRBV18 and TRBJ1-1, with D hard to call. The read finishes 3 residues shy of the CDR3 end, and the germline J gene is used to complete it. CDR3 length: 14 amino acids. Trimming took 2 bases from V and 4 from J, leaving 11 bases between them. Looked up from germline, CDR1 is KGHSH and CDR2 is LQKENI.

This clone ranks as large (0.1 to 1%) in terms of frequency. The observed sequence ends 3 residues before the CDR3 terminus, with the missing tail filled in from the germline J gene. The genes are TRBV30 and TRBJ1-6; 7 nucleotides align to TRBD1. The CDR3 has 13 residues. Trimming cost V 4 bases and J 5 bases; bases outside gene matches: 2. The V gene's germline CDR1 is GTSNPN and CDR2 SVGIG (reference sequence). CDR3 DNA (partial): TGTGCCTGGACAGGGGGAAATAATTCACCC. Its translation: CAWTGGNNSP. The entire CDR3 reads CAWTGGNNSPLHF.

As for this clone: The CDR3 goes on 3 residues after the read ends, and that part is filled in from the germline J gene. The J gene is TRBJ2-7, the V gene TRBV6-4, with a tentative D call TRBD1 (6 bases). The CDR3 runs to 14 residues. Germline CDR1 MRHNA, CDR2 SNTAGT. The V gene lost 7 bases and the J gene lost 4 bases, with 17 bases spanning the gap. The CDR3 here is CASTLKGEQYEQYF. The CDR3 DNA, read in part, is TGTGCCAGCACCCTCAAGGGGGAGCAATACGAG.

With regard to this clone: Read sequence stops 3 residues before the CDR3 end, and the germline J gene provides the missing end. This chain joins TRBV19 and TRBJ2-3, with 8 bases aligning to TRBD2. The CDR3 covers 16 residues. CDR1 LNHDA and CDR2 SQIVND come from the germline V gene (reference sequence). The V gene end was trimmed by 6 bases and the J gene end by 5 bases; junction bases not matched to a gene: 13. The CDR3 reads CASRGQREKGKDTQYF. The sequenced CDR3 bases are TGTGCCAGTAGGGGGCAGCGGGAGAAGGGTAAAGATACG.

Judged by frequency, this clone is medium-sized. The DNA ends 3 residues before the CDR3 does, and the rest of the CDR3 is filled in from the germline J gene. V gene TRBV19 combines with J gene TRBJ2-3; TRBD2 matches at 8 bases. Unmatched junction bases numbered 3, after V lost 4 bases and J lost 0 bases. The CDR3 is 15 amino acids. The germline CDR1 and CDR2 sequences are LNHDA and SQIVND (reference sequence). CDR3 residues: CASSKVAGSTDTQYF. CDR3 bases read: TGTGCCAGTAGTAAGGTAGCGGGGAGCACAGATACG.

As to this clone: With the read ending 3 residues before the CDR3 end, the germline J gene is used to fill in that end. The rearrangement links TRBV19 to TRBJ2-2, with D tentatively TRBD2 (5 bases). V was cut by 2 bases and J by 3 bases, with 10 bases left in between. The CDR3 runs 15 residues. CDR1 LNHDA and CDR2 SQIVND come from the germline V gene (reference sequence). The CDR3 is CASSISGYDTGELFF. The sequenced CDR3 bases are TGTGCCAGTAGTATATCGGGGTATGACACCGGGGAG.

As regards this clone: The CDR3 end is not reached by the read, which stops 3 residues before it; the germline J gene fills it in. V usage is TRBV10-3 and J usage is TRBJ1-1, with TRBD1 identical over 8 bases. Germline trimming cut 7 bases from V and 0 bases from J; bases unmatched to any gene: 4. Germline values: CDR1 ENHRY, CDR2 SYGVKD. The CDR3 spans 14 residues. The CDR3 is CAITAGGMNTEAFF. The covered CDR3 bases are TGTGCCATCACGGCAGGGGGCATGAACACTGAA.

Worth noting for this clone: The read ends 3 residues early relative to the CDR3; the germline J gene fills the gap. The J gene is TRBJ2-7, the V gene TRBV5-1; 7 bases align to TRBD2. CDR3 size: 15 residues. Germline assignment: CDR1 SGHRS and CDR2 YFSETQ. J lost 4 bases, V lost 0 bases, and 7 bases had no gene match. CDR3: CASSLEAAGQYEQYF. CDR3 DNA, as far as it was read: TGCGCCAGCAGCTTGGAGGCAGCGGGGCAATACGAG.

Worth noting for this clone: Coverage ceases 3 residues before the CDR3 finishes, and the germline J gene fills in the end. The gene calls are TRBV30 and TRBJ1-1, with D maybe TRBD1 (6 bases). The CDR3 has 13 residues. From germline, CDR1 is GTSNPN and CDR2 SVGIG (reference sequence). Trimming took off 0 bases at V and 5 bases at J, with 10 bases between the two ends. The CDR3 bases that were read are TGTGCCTGGAGTGTCCAGGGGCTGACTGAA. Translated: CAWSVQGLTE. The full CDR3 is CAWSVQGLTEAFF.

As regards this clone: The CDR3 end is not reached by the read, which stops 3 residues before it; the germline J gene fills it in. The J gene is TRBJ2-7, the V gene TRBV2, with a possible D match to TRBD2 (5 bases). The ends were cut back, 5 bases at V and 2 bases at J, with 19 bases in the middle. Germline assignment: CDR1 SNHLY and CDR2 FYNNEI. This CDR3 is 16 amino acids long. The CDR3 sequence: CASSPTGPRGTYEQYF. The CDR3 bases that were read are TGTGCCAGCAGTCCTACGGGCCCCCGGGGAACCTACGAG.

With respect to this clone: Sequencing ends 3 residues short of the CDR3 end; the germline J gene provides the rest. This rearrangement joins TRBV5-1 to TRBJ2-7; possible D gene TRBD2, 6 bases. V was pared by 2 bases and J by 0 bases, with 9 bases between. CDR1 SGHRS and CDR2 YFSETQ come from the germline V gene. This CDR3 has 14 amino acids. The part of the CDR3 DNA that was read is TGCGCCAGCAGCTTTTCAGCGGGCTCCTACGAG. The encoded protein is CASSFSAGSYE. The whole CDR3 is CASSFSAGSYEQYF.

On this clone: The read finishes 3 residues shy of the CDR3 end, and the germline J gene is used to complete it. The chain joins TRBV7-9 to TRBJ2-7, with D perhaps matching TRBD1 (6 bases). The germline gives CDR1 SEHNR, CDR2 FQNEAQ (reference sequence). Trimming removed 5 bases from V and 4 bases from J, with 9 bases in between. CDR3 size: 12 residues. Incomplete CDR3 DNA: TGTGCCAGCAGCCAAACAGGGTACGAG. Translation gives CASSQTGYE. The CDR3 in its entirety is CASSQTGYEQYF.

As for this clone: The read finishes 3 residues shy of the CDR3 end, and the germline J gene is used to complete it. The V call is TRBV5-1, the J call TRBJ2-3, with 11 bases lining up with TRBD2. V lost 3 bases to trimming and J lost 6 bases; unmatched junction nucleotides: 9. This CDR3 has 16 residues. CDR1 is SGHRS, CDR2 YFSETQ, per germline. The DNA read from the CDR3 is TGCGCCAGCAGCTCCGATAGCGGGAGGGCCATCGATACG. Its protein product is CASSSDSGRAIDT. The entire CDR3 protein is CASSSDSGRAIDTQYF. Combining the CDR3 with reference TRBV5-1 and TRBJ2-3 gives the whole variable domain KAGVTQTPRYLIKTRGQQVTLSCSPISGHRSVSWYQQTPGQGLQFLFEYFSETQRNKGNFPGRFSGRQFSNSRSEMNVSTLELGDSALYLCASSSDSGRAIDTQYFGPGTRLTVL.

Comment on this clone: The DNA ends 3 residues before the CDR3 does, and the rest of the CDR3 is filled in from the germline J gene. The rearrangement joins TRBV7-2 to TRBJ2-5, with 10 bases matching TRBD1. This CDR3 region has 15 residues. CDR1 is SGHTA, CDR2 FQGNSA, per germline. V was pared by 4 bases and J by 5 bases, with 7 bases of the junction left unmatched. The CDR3 region is CASSWGTGVRETQYF. The CDR3 DNA, read in part, is TGTGCCAGCAGCTGGGGGACAGGGGTTAGGGAGACC.

Notes on this clone: The read gets to within 3 residues of the CDR3 end, and the germline J gene fills in the rest. The rearrangement links TRBV5-6 to TRBJ1-1, with TRBD1 identical over 8 bases. The CDR3 is 13 amino acids. The V segment lost 3 bases and the J segment 6 bases; nucleotides outside the gene matches: 4. Germline lookup yields CDR1 SGHDT and CDR2 YYEEEE. CDR3 protein: CASSSWTGSEAFF. The sequenced CDR3 bases are TGTGCCAGCAGCTCCTGGACAGGGTCTGAA.

Worth noting for this clone: The read terminates 3 residues ahead of where the CDR3 ends, so the germline J gene completes it. The rearrangement uses TRBV20-1 and TRBJ2-3; D not certain. The CDR3 loop spans 15 amino acids. Germline V CDR1 and CDR2: DFQATT, SNEGSKA (reference sequence). The sequenced CDR3 bases are TGCAGTGCTAGAGAGTTGACTCAGCCAAGAGAGACG. Translation gives CSARELTQPRET. From start to end, the CDR3 is CSARELTQPRETQYF.

Turning to this clone: Read data end 3 residues before the CDR3 end; the end is taken from the germline J gene. V is TRBV20-1 and J is TRBJ1-1, with D uncertain. This CDR3 has 10 residues. Looked up from germline, CDR1 is DFQATT and CDR2 is SNEGSKA (reference sequence). The covered CDR3 bases are TGCAGTGCTAGAATAACCAGT. As protein: CSARITS. The whole CDR3 region reads CSARITSAFF.